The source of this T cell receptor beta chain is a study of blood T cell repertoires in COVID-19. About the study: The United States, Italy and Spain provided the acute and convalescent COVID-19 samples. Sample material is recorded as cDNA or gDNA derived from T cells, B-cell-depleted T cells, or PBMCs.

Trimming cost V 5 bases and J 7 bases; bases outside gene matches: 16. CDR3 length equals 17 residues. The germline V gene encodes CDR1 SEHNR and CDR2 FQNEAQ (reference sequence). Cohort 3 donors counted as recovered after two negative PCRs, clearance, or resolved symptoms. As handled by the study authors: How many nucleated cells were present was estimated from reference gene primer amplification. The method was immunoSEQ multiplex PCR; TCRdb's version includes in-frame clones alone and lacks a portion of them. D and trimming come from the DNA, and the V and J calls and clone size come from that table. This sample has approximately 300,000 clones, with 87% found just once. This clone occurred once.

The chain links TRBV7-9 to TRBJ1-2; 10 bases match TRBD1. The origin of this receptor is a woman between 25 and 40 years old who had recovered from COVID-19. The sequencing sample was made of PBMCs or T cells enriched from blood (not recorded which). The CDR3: CASSTTGGGGLIPGYTF. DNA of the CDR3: TGTGCCAGCAGCACGACAGGGGGCGGAGGGCTAATTCCTGGCTACACCTTC.